These 31 T cell receptor beta chains were all obtained from the same sample, sequenced in a study of CD8 T cells in Susac syndrome. RNA totalling roughly 0.5 to 1 ug underwent reverse transcription with random hexamers. MiXCR, run by TCRdb on the immunoSEQ multiplex PCR reads, gives a single entry per CDR3 protein. This sample has 200,000 or so distinct CDR3 sequences, with 92% found just once. The sample was CD8+ T cells from PBMCs. The receptors come from a human donor with multiple sclerosis.

The chain has TRBV6-6 and TRBJ1-3, with D possibly being TRBD1 (6 bases). Trimming stripped 0 bases from V and 8 bases from J, with 14 bases between. The CDR3 sequence is 15 residues long. CDR1 is MNHNY, CDR2 SVGAGI, per germline (reference sequence). CDR3 region: CASSYSPQGSDTIYF. The DNA for the CDR3 is TGTGCCAGCAGTTACTCCCCACAGGGTTCGGACACCATATATTTT.

The table lists this clonotype with a few counts. The chain combines TRBV13 with TRBJ2-7; TRBD2 aligns across 7 bases. V lost 5 bases and J lost 7; bases outside the gene matches: 11. CDR3 length equals 14 residues. From germline, CDR1 is PRHDT and CDR2 FYEKMQ (reference sequence). The CDR3 DNA reads as TGTGCCAGCAGCGTAAGGGACTACCCTTTGGAGCAGTACTTC. Translating it yields CASSVRDYPLEQYF. Full variable domain (rest looked up from reference TRBV13 and TRBJ2-7): AAGVIQSPRHLIKEKRETATLKCYPIPRHDTVYWYQQGPGQDPQFLISFYEKMQSDKGSIPDRFSAQQFSDYHSELNMSSLELGDSALYFCASSVRDYPLEQYFGPGTRLTVT.

The chain joins TRBV9 to TRBJ1-1, with D possibly being TRBD1 (6 bases). This CDR3 comprises 13 residues. Per the germline V gene, CDR1 is SGDLS and CDR2 is YYNGEE. V was cut by 4 bases and J by 7 bases, with 14 bases left in between. Here the CDR3 reads CASSPSPDSEAFF. CDR3 bases: TGTGCCAGCAGCCCGAGCCCGGACAGTGAAGCTTTCTTT.

The V and J genes are TRBV7-9 and TRBJ1-2, with a possible D match to TRBD1 (5 bases). V lost 3 bases, J lost 1 base, and 9 bases lay in between. Germline V gene sequence: CDR1 SEHNR, CDR2 FQNEAQ (reference sequence). The CDR3 has 14 residues. The CDR3 is CASSLGLFNYGYTF. DNA of the CDR3: TGTGCCAGCAGCTTGGGACTGTTTAACTATGGCTACACCTTC.

This sequence joins TRBV9 and TRBJ2-3; 12 nucleotides agree with TRBD2. This CDR3 is 18 amino acids long. Germline V gene sequence: CDR1 SGDLS, CDR2 YYNGEE. Losses at the gene ends were 1 base for V and 0 bases for J; bases not matched to a gene: 6. The DNA of the CDR3 is TGTGCCAGCAGCGTAACTGGACTAGCGGGACTGAGCACAGATACGCAGTATTTT. Translating gives CASSVTGLAGLSTDTQYF.

The rearrangement joins TRBV9 to TRBJ2-3, with D unresolved. The CDR3 is made up of 12 amino acids. Germline V CDR1 and CDR2: SGDLS, YYNGEE. V was cut by 3 bases and J by 5 bases, with 7 bases left in between. CDR3 sequence reads: CASSADLDTQYF. CDR3 coding DNA: TGTGCCAGCAGCGCGGATTTAGATACGCAGTATTTT.

In DNA form, the CDR3 reads TGTGCCAGCAGTGAACGTGGGGGGGGCAATGAGCAGTTCTTC. Its translation: CASSERGGGNEQFF. The rearrangement uses TRBV6-1 and TRBJ2-1; TRBD2 aligns across 7 bases. The CDR3 runs 14 residues. Per germline, CDR1 MNHNS and CDR2 SASEGT. V gave up 2 bases and J gave up 6 bases; unmatched junction bases: 4.

The gene calls are TRBV6-6 and TRBJ1-1, with 8 positions matching TRBD1. The CDR3 has 15 amino acids. Germline-derived CDR1 and CDR2 are MNHNY and SVGAGI (reference sequence). J was trimmed by 4 bases and V by 0 bases; bases with no gene match: 4. CDR3 bases: TGTGCCAGCAGTTACTCGTCCAGGGGGCCCACTGAAGCTTTCTTT. Translated, it gives CASSYSSRGPTEAFF.

This clonotype was seen at least ten times. This chain links TRBV4-2 with TRBJ1-1, with TRBD1 as a possible D gene (5 bases). The V end lost 6 bases, the J end lost 5 bases, and 7 bases lay between the germline ends. The germline V gene encodes CDR1 LGHNA and CDR2 YNFKEQ. This CDR3 is built from 11 residues. The CDR3 loop reads CASSQGTEAFF. CDR3 coding DNA: TGTGCCAGCAGTCAGGGTACTGAAGCTTTCTTT.

This clonotype was observed a single time. This chain connects TRBV30 to TRBJ1-1; D perhaps matches TRBD1 (5 bases). Germline CDR1 and CDR2: GTSNPN and SVGIG (reference sequence). The CDR3 runs 11 residues. The CDR3, as DNA: TGTGCTTGTGCAGGGTACACTGAAGCTTTCTTT. Amino acids: CACAGYTEAFF.

The V call is TRBV7-9, the J call TRBJ1-2; D unresolved. The length of the CDR3 is 15 residues. CDR1 and CDR2 (germline): SEHNR, FQNEAQ (reference sequence). Trimming took 6 bases from V and 4 from J, leaving 18 bases between them. CDR3 sequence (DNA): TGTGCCAGCAGTCATGGACCCGATCGTGGCTATGGCTACACCTTC. Its translation: CASSHGPDRGYGYTF. Full variable domain (missing parts from reference TRBV7-9 and TRBJ1-2): DTGVSQNPRHKITKRGQNVTFRCDPISEHNRLYWYRQTLGQGPEFLTYFQNEAQLEKSRLLSDRFSAERPKGSFSTLEIQRTEQGDSAMYLCASSHGPDRGYGYTFGSGTRLTVV.

The rearrangement links TRBV5-6 to TRBJ2-5, with 9 bases aligning to TRBD2. CDR1 is SGHDT and CDR2 is YYEEEE in the germline V gene. The CDR3 has 15 residues. The V gene end was trimmed by 2 bases and the J gene end by 1 base; junction bases not matched to a gene: 3. CDR3 sequence: CASSLVAGAQETQYF. Written as DNA, the CDR3 is TGTGCCAGCAGCTTAGTAGCGGGAGCCCAAGAGACCCAGTACTTC.

The chain joins TRBV6-2 or TRBV6-3 to TRBJ2-5; D may match TRBD1 or TRBD2 (6 bases each). CDR3 length equals 18 residues. CDR1 and CDR2 from the germline V gene are MNHEY and SVGEGT. Trimming removed 0 bases from V and 1 base from J, with 18 bases in between. CDR3 nucleotides: TGTGCCAGCAGTTACTCGAGGGGGAGGAGGTCTGTCCAAGAGACCCAGTACTTC. Encoded protein: CASSYSRGRRSVQETQYF.

The CDR3 DNA sequence: TGTGCCAGCAGCGCCGGACAGATAAATCAGCCCCAGCATTTT. Its translation is CASSAGQINQPQHF. This chain joins TRBV9 and TRBJ1-5, with D perhaps TRBD1 (6 bases). CDR3 length equals 14 residues. Trimming stripped 3 bases from V and 4 bases from J, with 11 bases between. The germline gives CDR1 SGDLS, CDR2 YYNGEE.

This chain connects TRBV2 to TRBJ2-1, with 10 bases fitting TRBD2. The CDR3 has 14 residues. Looked up from germline, CDR1 is SNHLY and CDR2 is FYNNEI. Unmatched junction bases numbered 6, after V lost 3 bases and J lost 10 bases. The CDR3 bases are TGTGCCAGCAGTGAGCGGGCTAGCGGGAGAGAGCAGTTCTTC. This codes for CASSERASGREQFF.

The chain carries TRBV11-1 and TRBJ2-7, with D unclear. CDR3 length: 15 residues. Germline lookup yields CDR1 SGHAT and CDR2 FQDESV (reference sequence). The V and J ends lost 5 bases and 2 bases respectively, with 16 bases between them. The CDR3 region is CASSRDLGFAYEQYF. As DNA, the CDR3 is TGTGCCAGCAGCCGCGACCTAGGGTTTGCCTACGAGCAGTACTTC.

The chain employs TRBV6-5 and TRBJ1-6; weak D call: TRBD1 (5 bases). The germline V gene has CDR1 MNHEY and CDR2 SVGAGI. V was pared by 8 bases and J by 4 bases, with 15 bases between. This CDR3 comprises 15 residues. The CDR3 reads CASLKEQGYNSPLHF. The CDR3 DNA follows: TGTGCCAGCCTCAAAGAGCAGGGTTATAATTCACCCCTCCACTTT.

The gene calls are TRBV4-2 and TRBJ2-1; 9 nucleotides agree with TRBD2. The V gene's germline CDR1 is LGHNA and CDR2 YNFKEQ. The CDR3 runs to 16 residues. The V segment lost 4 bases and the J segment 6 bases; nucleotides outside the gene matches: 10. The CDR3 sequence: CASSLLPASGINEQFF. In DNA, the CDR3 is TGTGCCAGCAGCCTATTACCGGCTAGCGGGATCAATGAGCAGTTCTTC.

The chain recombines TRBV4-3 with TRBJ1-1; D gene unclear. CDR1 and CDR2 (germline): LGHNA, YSLEER. Trimming took off 2 bases at V and 3 bases at J, with 13 bases between the two ends. The CDR3 totals 15 residues. CDR3 bases: TGCGCCAGCAGCCAATCCCGGGGAGGGTACACTGAAGCTTTCTTT. This codes for CASSQSRGGYTEAFF.

This chain uses TRBV2 with TRBJ1-2; D not resolved. The CDR3 totals 11 residues. CDR1 and CDR2 (germline): SNHLY, FYNNEI. Trimming stripped 6 bases from V and 8 bases from J, with 10 bases between. This chain's CDR3 is CASSKSIGYTF. The CDR3 DNA is TGTGCCAGCAGCAAGTCTATAGGCTACACCTTC.

V usage is TRBV11-2 and J usage is TRBJ1-1; maybe TRBD1 (6 bases). Germline values: CDR1 SGHAT, CDR2 FQNNGV. V was trimmed by 3 bases and J by 6 bases, leaving 17 bases between them. The CDR3 is 15 amino acids. CDR3 amino acids: CASSLLGGAGAEAFF. CDR3 bases: TGTGCCAGCAGCTTGCTGGGGGGGGCAGGGGCTGAAGCTTTCTTT. The full variable domain, in which reference TRBV11-2 and TRBJ1-1 provide the parts outside the CDR3, is EAGVAQSPRYKIIEKRQSVAFWCNPISGHATLYWYQQILGQGPKLLIQFQNNGVVDDSQLPKDRFSAERLKGVDSTLKIQPAKLEDSAVYLCASSLLGGAGAEAFFGQGTRLTVV.

V usage is TRBV2 and J usage is TRBJ2-1; 8 bases match TRBD2. From germline, CDR1 is SNHLY and CDR2 FYNNEI. The junction had 9 bases not matched to a gene; V was cut back by 7 bases and J by 4 bases. The CDR3 loop spans 15 amino acids. The CDR3 region is CASTLGGGPYNEQFF. CDR3 nucleotide sequence: TGTGCCAGCACCCTAGGCGGGGGGCCTTACAATGAGCAGTTCTTC.

The rearrangement joins TRBV15 to TRBJ1-6; D unclear. This CDR3 has 16 amino acids. Germline CDR1 LNHNV, CDR2 YYDKDF (reference sequence). The germline V and J ends were trimmed by 0 bases and 6 bases, with 12 bases remaining between them. The CDR3 coding sequence is TGTGCCACCAGCAGAGATCTCGACTATTTTAATTCACCCCTCCACTTT. It encodes CATSRDLDYFNSPLHF.

This clonotype came up once. This sequence joins TRBV13 and TRBJ2-1; D possibly corresponds to TRBD2 (6 bases). This CDR3 spans 13 amino acids. V was clipped by 5 bases and J by 7 bases, with 12 bases between them. Germline V gene data show CDR1 as PRHDT and CDR2 as FYEKMQ (reference sequence). CDR3 DNA: TGTGCCAGCAGCCGGACTACCGAGAATGAGCAGTTCTTC. Translating it yields CASSRTTENEQFF.

In this sample, this clonotype turned up a few times. The rearrangement uses TRBV29-1 and TRBJ1-6; D not resolved. There are 15 residues in the CDR3. From germline, CDR1 is SQVTM and CDR2 ANQGSEA. V was shortened by 4 bases and J by 5 bases, with 15 bases between the two germline ends. CDR3 residues: CSVVTPHLNNSPLHF. In DNA, the CDR3 is TGCAGCGTTGTGACACCCCATTTAAATAATTCACCCCTCCACTTT.

The gene calls are TRBV11-2 and TRBJ2-7, with no clear D. Germline assignment: CDR1 SGHAT and CDR2 FQNNGV. With 8 bases removed from V and 3 bases from J, the gap between germline ends came to 5 bases. The length of the CDR3 is 10 residues. The CDR3 sequence: CASANYEQYF. The CDR3 DNA is TGTGCCAGCGCCAACTACGAGCAGTACTTC. Variable domain in full (rest from reference TRBV11-2 and TRBJ2-7): EAGVAQSPRYKIIEKRQSVAFWCNPISGHATLYWYQQILGQGPKLLIQFQNNGVVDDSQLPKDRFSAERLKGVDSTLKIQPAKLEDSAVYLCASANYEQYFGPGTRLTVT.

The rearrangement uses TRBV29-1 and TRBJ2-1, with D possibly TRBD1 on 6 matching bases. Germline-derived CDR1 and CDR2 are SQVTM and ANQGSEA. The V end was cut by 6 bases, the J end by 8 bases, with 11 bases between. This CDR3 region has 11 residues. CDR3 sequence reads: CSVLTGHEQFF. In DNA, the CDR3 is TGCAGCGTCCTTACAGGGCATGAGCAGTTCTTC.

The chain carries TRBV5-1 and TRBJ2-1; 8 positions match TRBD2. V shed 4 bases and J 8 bases; nucleotides not matched to a gene: 26. This CDR3 has 20 amino acids. Germline V gene sequence: CDR1 SGHRS, CDR2 YFSETQ. The CDR3 loop reads CASSLINPSGGPDLNDEQFF. The CDR3 nucleotides are TGCGCCAGCAGCCTGATTAACCCCAGCGGGGGCCCCGACTTAAACGATGAGCAGTTCTTC.

This chain joins TRBV20-1 and TRBJ1-1; 7 bases are a match to TRBD1. The CDR3 sequence is 15 residues long. Germline loops: CDR1 DFQATT, CDR2 SNEGSKA (reference sequence). V lost 0 bases, J lost 6 bases, and 10 bases stayed unmatched. The CDR3 nucleotides are TGCAGTGCTAGAGATTGGAAGACAGGGATCGCTGAAGCTTTCTTT. It codes for CSARDWKTGIAEAFF.

The chain recombines TRBV6-5 with TRBJ1-1, with TRBD1 as a possible D gene (5 bases). Deletions cut 2 bases from V and 2 bases from J, with 15 bases between. From germline, CDR1 is MNHEY and CDR2 SVGAGI. The CDR3 is 16 amino acids. CDR3 bases: TGTGCCAGCAGTTACGGGGTGGGACCTCGAAACACTGAAGCTTTCTTT. Protein sequence: CASSYGVGPRNTEAFF.

This clonotype was counted a single time. The V call is TRBV13, the J call TRBJ2-7; D is ambiguous. The CDR3 is 13 residues long. In germline, CDR1 is PRHDT, CDR2 FYEKMQ (reference sequence). V was trimmed by 5 bases and J by 3 bases, leaving 11 bases between them. CDR3 residues: CASSHGRSYEQYF. Written as DNA, the CDR3 is TGTGCCAGCAGCCACGGACGGAGCTACGAGCAGTACTTC.